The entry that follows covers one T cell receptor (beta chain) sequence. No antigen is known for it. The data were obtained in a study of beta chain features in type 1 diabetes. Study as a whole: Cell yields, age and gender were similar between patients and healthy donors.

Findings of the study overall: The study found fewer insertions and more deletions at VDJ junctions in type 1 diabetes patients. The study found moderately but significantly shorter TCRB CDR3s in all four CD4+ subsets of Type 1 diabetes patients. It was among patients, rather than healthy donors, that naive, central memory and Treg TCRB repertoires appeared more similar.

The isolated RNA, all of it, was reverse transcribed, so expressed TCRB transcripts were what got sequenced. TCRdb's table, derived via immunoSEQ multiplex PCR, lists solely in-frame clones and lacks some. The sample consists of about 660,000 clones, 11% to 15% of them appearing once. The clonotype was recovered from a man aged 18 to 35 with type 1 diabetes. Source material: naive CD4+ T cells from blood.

The CDR3 loop reads CASTPFSLTGRKRAGELFF. For the CDR3, the DNA is TGTGCCAGCACCCCCTTCTCCTTGACAGGGCGAAAAAGGGCCGGGGAGCTGTTTTTT. The rearrangement joins TRBV7-9 to TRBJ2-2, with 7 bases matching TRBD1. J lost 6 bases, V lost 7 bases, and 23 bases had no gene match. Germline V CDR1 and CDR2: SEHNR, FQNEAQ (reference sequence). This CDR3 comprises 19 residues. Supplemented by reference TRBV7-9 and TRBJ2-2, the full variable domain reads DTGVSQNPRHKITKRGQNVTFRCDPISEHNRLYWYRQTLGQGPEFLTYFQNEAQLEKSRLLSDRFSAERPKGSFSTLEIQRTEQGDSAMYLCASTPFSLTGRKRAGELFFGEGSRLTVL.